Shown below are 23 T cell receptor beta chains from a single sample sequenced in a study of T cells in Graves' hyperthyroidism and ophthalmopathy. TCR beta CDR3 regions were amplified from RNA transcripts. The HTBI primer set drove a first-round RT-PCR of the TCR CDR3. A single record per CDR3 protein comes from TCRdb applying MiXCR to the multiplex PCR reads. Seen here are fewer than 350,000 distinct CDR3 sequences, about an eighth observed once, and the top ten hold almost 8%. The source material was blood. These receptors were obtained from a woman in her twenties or thirties with Graves' hyperthyroidism that later progressed to Graves' ophthalmopathy.

This clonotype was picked up many times. This rearrangement joins TRBV29-1 to TRBJ2-7, with 9 bases fitting TRBD1. The germline gives CDR1 SQVTM, CDR2 ANQGSEA. The CDR3 has 12 residues. V shed 6 bases, J shed 3 bases, and the junction held 3 bases outside the gene matches. The CDR3 protein is CSVGQGYYEQYF. Here the CDR3 DNA reads TGCAGCGTGGGACAGGGATACTACGAGCAGTACTTC.

In its sample, this clonotype was seen a few times. A single base separates this from a much larger clone, so it may be a read error. J is TRBJ2-3 and V is TRBV20-1; possibly TRBD2 for D (5 bases). CDR3 length: 14 amino acids. Germline values: CDR1 DFQATT, CDR2 SNEGSKA (reference sequence). The V gene lost 1 base and the J gene lost 5 bases, with 13 bases spanning the gap. Here the CDR3 reads CSARGLAPIDTQYF. Written as DNA, the CDR3 is TGCAGTGCTAGAGGGCTAGCTCCCATAGATACGCAGTATTTT.

This clonotype appeared many times. The gene calls are TRBV6-2 or TRBV6-3 and TRBJ2-1, with 8 nucleotides matching TRBD1. Losses at the gene ends were 2 bases for V and 5 bases for J; bases not matched to a gene: 5. Germline V gene sequence: CDR1 MNHEY, CDR2 SVGEGT. The CDR3 extends over 15 amino acids. The CDR3 DNA reads TGTGCCAGCAGTTACCAGTGGACAGGGAACAATGAGCAGTTCTTC. Its translation is CASSYQWTGNNEQFF.

This clonotype has a count of ten or more. The chain recombines TRBV6-2 or TRBV6-3 with TRBJ1-1; unclear D gene. The CDR3 covers 12 residues. The germline gives CDR1 MNHEY, CDR2 SVGEGT. Trimming removed 0 bases from V and 7 bases from J, with 6 bases in between. CDR3 residues: CASSYSTLEAFF. As DNA, the CDR3 is TGTGCCAGCAGTTACTCGACACTTGAAGCTTTCTTT.

In its sample, this clonotype was seen a few times. This sequence joins TRBV5-6 and TRBJ2-2; 7 nucleotides line up with TRBD2. CDR1 SGHDT and CDR2 YYEEEE come from the germline V gene. The CDR3 is made up of 15 amino acids. The V gene end was trimmed by 1 base and the J gene end by 4 bases; junction bases not matched to a gene: 4. The CDR3 nucleotides are TGTGCCAGCAGCTTGTTGCCGGGAGGCACCGGGGAGCTGTTTTTT. Its protein product is CASSLLPGGTGELFF.

This clonotype has a handful of counts. The chain carries TRBV15 and TRBJ2-7; weak D call: TRBD1 (5 bases). V was cut by 0 bases and J by 7 bases, with 10 bases left in between. CDR3 length equals 13 residues. Germline V gene data show CDR1 as LNHNV and CDR2 as YYDKDF (reference sequence). In DNA, the CDR3 is TGTGCCACCAGCAGAGAGAAGGGGTGGGAGCAGTACTTC. Protein sequence: CATSREKGWEQYF.

This clonotype has ten or more counts. The V and J genes are TRBV7-8 and TRBJ2-6; no reliable D call. There are 16 residues in the CDR3. Germline V gene lookup returns CDR1 SGHVS and CDR2 FQNEAQ. Trimming left V 2 bases short and J 2 bases short, with 10 bases between. The CDR3 coding sequence is TGTGCCAGCAGCTTAAAAAGGCTTGCTGGGGCCAACGTCCTGACTTTC. It is translated as CASSLKRLAGANVLTF.

Remarks on this clonotype: This clone may be a read error of a much larger clone one base away. No conserved phenylalanine or tryptophan ends this CDR3, so it is likely a read error. This rearrangement joins TRBV5-1 to TRBJ1-1, with D hard to call. The CDR3 consists of 14 residues. Germline lookup yields CDR1 SGHRS and CDR2 YFSETQ. Trimming removed 0 bases from V and 2 bases from J, with 8 bases in between. CDR3 in amino acids: CASSLASGNTEAFL. The CDR3 DNA follows: TGCGCCAGCAGCTTGGCCTCAGGTAACACTGAAGCTTTCCTT.

The rearrangement links TRBV7-2 to TRBJ1-5; weak D call: TRBD1 (6 bases). Trimming took 5 bases from V and 3 from J, leaving 11 bases between them. This CDR3 is 14 amino acids long. Germline V CDR1 and CDR2: SGHTA, FQGNSA. This CDR3 reads CASSLQGYNQPQHF. CDR3 nucleotides: TGTGCCAGCAGCCTACAGGGTTACAATCAGCCCCAGCATTTT.

This clonotype showed up just a few times. An end of the junction does not agree with germline; a read error may underlie this. V usage is TRBV6-6 and J usage is TRBJ1-3; 7 bases map to TRBD1. The CDR3 length is 16 residues. The germline V gene has CDR1 MNHNY and CDR2 SVGAGI (reference sequence). For the CDR3, the DNA is TGTGCCAGCAGTTACTCGACAGGGAGTTTCGGAAGCACCATATATTTT. This encodes CASSYSTGSFGSTIYF.

The sample holds a few counts of this clonotype. V gene TRBV7-6 combines with J gene TRBJ1-3; no clear D. The CDR3 runs to 15 residues. V lost 3 bases, J lost 0 bases, and 9 bases lay in between. The germline V gene has CDR1 SGHVS and CDR2 FNYEAQ. For the CDR3, the DNA is TGTGCCAGCAGCTTCGGACGAGACTCTGGAAACACCATATATTTT. It is translated as CASSFGRDSGNTIYF.

The sample holds many counts of this clonotype. The gene calls are TRBV13 and TRBJ2-3; 10 nucleotides agree with TRBD2. V was pared by 4 bases and J by 2 bases, with 3 bases of the junction left unmatched. This CDR3 comprises 15 residues. Germline V gene lookup returns CDR1 PRHDT and CDR2 FYEKMQ (reference sequence). CDR3 protein: CASSSLAGYTDTQYF. The DNA for the CDR3 is TGTGCCAGCAGCTCACTAGCGGGATACACAGATACGCAGTATTTT.

This clonotype was observed at least ten times. CDR3 in DNA: TGCGCCAGCAGCCAAGGCGGACAAAACTATGGCTACACCTTC. This codes for CASSQGGQNYGYTF. V and J are TRBV4-1 and TRBJ1-2; D might be TRBD1 (5 bases). This CDR3 has 14 residues. The germline V gene encodes CDR1 MGHRA and CDR2 YSYEKL. V was pared by 1 base and J by 2 bases, with 8 bases between.

This clonotype was detected ten times or more. The chain carries TRBV30 and TRBJ1-2; D ambiguous. This CDR3 region has 11 residues. V was shortened by 1 base and J by 4 bases, with 4 bases between the two germline ends. Germline CDR1 and CDR2: GTSNPN and SVGIG (reference sequence). As DNA, the CDR3 is TGTGCCTGGAGTGACAGCTATGGCTACACCTTC. Encoded protein: CAWSDSYGYTF.

This clonotype was found many times. The chain has TRBV20-1 and TRBJ1-2; no firm D call. This CDR3 is built from 13 residues. Germline assignment: CDR1 DFQATT and CDR2 SNEGSKA (reference sequence). Trimming took 3 bases from V and 4 from J, leaving 12 bases between them. The CDR3 is CSASGLGGYGYTF. CDR3 coding DNA: TGCAGTGCTAGTGGGCTCGGAGGCTATGGCTACACCTTC.

Ten or more counts support this clonotype. The V and J genes are TRBV7-2 and TRBJ2-1, with TRBD1 matching 7 bases. V gave up 5 bases and J gave up 4 bases; unmatched junction bases: 8. From germline, CDR1 is SGHTA and CDR2 FQGNSA. This CDR3 has 15 residues. The DNA for the CDR3 is TGTGCCAGCAGCCTCGGGACAGCTTCATACAATGAGCAGTTCTTC. This codes for CASSLGTASYNEQFF.

This clonotype has at least ten counts. This chain links TRBV5-1 with TRBJ2-2; the D call may be TRBD1 or TRBD2 (5 bases each). The CDR3 length is 16 residues. With 3 bases removed from V and 4 bases from J, the gap between germline ends came to 16 bases. The germline gives CDR1 SGHRS, CDR2 YFSETQ. The CDR3 region has the DNA TGCGCCAGCAGCTGTTGGCCCGGGGCGTGCACCGGGGAGCTGTTTTTT. This codes for CASSCWPGACTGELFF.

This clonotype was detected many times. The chain combines TRBV9 with TRBJ1-1, with a possible D match to TRBD1 (5 bases). V gave up 4 bases and J gave up 5 bases, with 15 bases separating them. The length of the CDR3 is 14 residues. Germline-derived CDR1 and CDR2 are SGDLS and YYNGEE. CDR3 nucleotides: TGTGCCAGCAGCCCGAGGGGAGGTCGTACTGAAGCTTTCTTT. Protein: CASSPRGGRTEAFF.

This clonotype was seen at least ten times. The genes are TRBV7-9 and TRBJ2-5, with TRBD2 matching over 7 bases. The germline V gene encodes CDR1 SEHNR and CDR2 FQNEAQ (reference sequence). J lost 2 bases, V lost 5 bases, and 5 bases had no gene match. The CDR3 has 14 amino acids. The CDR3 nucleotides read TGTGCCAGCAGCCAAGGACTAGAGCAAGAGACCCAGTACTTC. Translated: CASSQGLEQETQYF. Full variable domain (missing parts from reference TRBV7-9 and TRBJ2-5): DTGVSQNPRHKITKRGQNVTFRCDPISEHNRLYWYRQTLGQGPEFLTYFQNEAQLEKSRLLSDRFSAERPKGSFSTLEIQRTEQGDSAMYLCASSQGLEQETQYFGPGTRLLVL.

In its sample, this clonotype was seen many times. The rearrangement uses TRBV10-3 and TRBJ1-1; TRBD1 is a possible D gene (6 bases). The CDR3 runs to 14 residues. The germline V and J ends were trimmed by 3 bases and 1 base, with 9 bases remaining between them. Germline CDR1 and CDR2: ENHRY and SYGVKD. CDR3 amino acids: CAISDYRENTEAFF. The DNA of the CDR3 is TGTGCCATCAGTGACTACAGGGAGAACACTGAAGCTTTCTTT.

This clonotype was found many times. V is TRBV6-2 or TRBV6-3 and J is TRBJ2-1, with 7 nucleotides matching TRBD2. This CDR3 is 14 amino acids long. The junction had 0 bases not matched to a gene; V was cut back by 3 bases and J by 1 base. In germline, CDR1 is MNHEY, CDR2 SVGEGT. This CDR3 reads CASSYSGSYNEQFF. In DNA form, the CDR3 reads TGTGCCAGCAGTTATAGCGGGTCCTACAATGAGCAGTTCTTC.

With regard to this clonotype: A much larger clonotype is one base distant, so this may be a read error. The rearrangement joins TRBV20-1 to TRBJ2-7; TRBD2 might be the D (6 bases). The CDR3 has 13 residues. The germline V gene encodes CDR1 DFQATT and CDR2 SNEGSKA (reference sequence). V lost 0 bases and J 2 bases, leaving 8 bases between the germline ends. The DNA of the CDR3 is TGCAGTGCTAGAGAGACGGGAGCCTACGAGCAGTACTTC. Amino acids: CSARETGAYEQYF.

This chain connects TRBV19 to TRBJ2-6, with D maybe TRBD1 (6 bases). Germline CDR1 LNHDA, CDR2 SQIVND (reference sequence). The V end lost 2 bases, the J end lost 1 base, and 15 bases lay between the germline ends. The CDR3 sequence is 18 residues long. The CDR3 DNA sequence: TGTGCCAGTAGTATATGGGGAGTTGGACAGTCTGGGGCCAACGTCCTGACTTTC. Amino acids: CASSIWGVGQSGANVLTF.